This T cell receptor (beta chain) derives from a study of T cell repertoires in cytomegalovirus infection. Study context: Newly reported HLA-C-restricted and thoroughly characterized HLA-B-restricted CMV epitopes were employed. Indications came from public TCR beta signatures; they pointed to CMV infection and to a matching HLA type. Broader study findings: The ex vivo response was dominated by HLA-C-restricted CMV-specific TCR beta clonotypes.

The germline CDR1 and CDR2 sequences are SGHVS and FNYEAQ. The CDR3 loop spans 12 amino acids. TCRdb re-called the reads through MiXCR, storing one row per CDR3 protein. The table records 110,000 to 150,000 distinct CDR3 sequences, around 30% of them present only once. This clonotype has a handful of counts. What it binds is unknown. At one end the junction does not follow the germline gene, possibly because of a read error. The origin of this receptor is a human donor in good health (CMV status not recorded). Some clones in this sample may be carry-over from other donors' samples. The input for sequencing was CD8+ T cells from cultured PBMCs, taken from culture after CMV antigen stimulation. V gene TRBV7-6 combines with J gene TRBJ2-3; no firm D call. DNA of the CDR3: TGTGCCAGCAGCTTATTTGAAGATACACAGTATTTT. Its protein is CASSLFEDTQYF.